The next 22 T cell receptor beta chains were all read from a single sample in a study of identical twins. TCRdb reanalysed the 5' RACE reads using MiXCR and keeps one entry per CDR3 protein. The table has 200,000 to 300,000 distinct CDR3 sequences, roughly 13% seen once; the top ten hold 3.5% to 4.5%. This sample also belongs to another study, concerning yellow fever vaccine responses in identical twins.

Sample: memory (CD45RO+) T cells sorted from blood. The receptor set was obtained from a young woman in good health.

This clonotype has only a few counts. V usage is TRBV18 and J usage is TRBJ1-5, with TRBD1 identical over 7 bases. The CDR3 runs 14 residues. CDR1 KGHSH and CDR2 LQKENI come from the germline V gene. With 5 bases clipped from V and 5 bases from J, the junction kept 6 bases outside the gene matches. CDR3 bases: TGTGCCAGCTCAGCCGACAGGGTTGATCAGCCCCAGCATTTT. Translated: CASSADRVDQPQHF. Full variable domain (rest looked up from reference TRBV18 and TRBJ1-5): NAGVMQNPRHLVRRRGQEARLRCSPMKGHSHVYWYRQLPEEGLKFMVYLQKENIIDESGMPKERFSAEFPKEGPSILRIQQVVRGDSAAYFCASSADRVDQPQHFGDGTRLSIL.

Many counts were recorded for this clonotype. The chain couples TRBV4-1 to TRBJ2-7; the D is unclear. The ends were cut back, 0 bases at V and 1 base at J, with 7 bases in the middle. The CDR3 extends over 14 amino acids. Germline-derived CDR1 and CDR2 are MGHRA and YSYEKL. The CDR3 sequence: CASSQDQPSYEQYF. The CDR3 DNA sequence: TGCGCCAGCAGCCAAGACCAGCCTTCCTACGAGCAGTACTTC.

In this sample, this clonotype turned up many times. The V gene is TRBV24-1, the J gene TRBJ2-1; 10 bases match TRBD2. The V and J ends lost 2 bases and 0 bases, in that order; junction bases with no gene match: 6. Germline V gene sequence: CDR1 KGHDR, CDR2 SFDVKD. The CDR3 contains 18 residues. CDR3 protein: CATSDYPSGGSSYNEQFF. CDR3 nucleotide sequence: TGTGCCACCAGTGATTACCCTAGCGGGGGCAGCTCCTACAATGAGCAGTTCTTC.

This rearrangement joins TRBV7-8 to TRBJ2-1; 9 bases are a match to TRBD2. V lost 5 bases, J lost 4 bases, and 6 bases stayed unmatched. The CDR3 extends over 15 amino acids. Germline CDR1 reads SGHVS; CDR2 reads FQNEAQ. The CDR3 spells CASSITSGLYNEQFF. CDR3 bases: TGTGCCAGCAGCATTACTAGCGGGCTATACAATGAGCAGTTCTTC.

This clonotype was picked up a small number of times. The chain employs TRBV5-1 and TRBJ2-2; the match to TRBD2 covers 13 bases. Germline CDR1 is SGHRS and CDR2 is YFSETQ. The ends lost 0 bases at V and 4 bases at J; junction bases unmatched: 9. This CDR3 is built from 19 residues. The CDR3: CASSLEAELAGGITGELFF. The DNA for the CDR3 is TGCGCCAGCAGCTTGGAGGCCGAACTAGCGGGGGGGATCACCGGGGAGCTGTTTTTT.

The CDR3 sequence: CASSATGGSVGYTF. In DNA, the CDR3 is TGCGCCAGCAGCGCGACAGGGGGCAGCGTTGGCTACACCTTC. J is TRBJ1-2 and V is TRBV5-1; 10 bases align to TRBD1. V trimming: 4 bases; J trimming: 7 bases; junction bases outside the gene matches: 7. This CDR3 spans 14 amino acids. The germline V gene has CDR1 SGHRS and CDR2 YFSETQ. The full variable domain, with the rest looked up from reference TRBV5-1 and TRBJ1-2, is KAGVTQTPRYLIKTRGQQVTLSCSPISGHRSVSWYQQTPGQGLQFLFEYFSETQRNKGNFPGRFSGRQFSNSRSEMNVSTLELGDSALYLCASSATGGSVGYTFGSGTRLTVV.

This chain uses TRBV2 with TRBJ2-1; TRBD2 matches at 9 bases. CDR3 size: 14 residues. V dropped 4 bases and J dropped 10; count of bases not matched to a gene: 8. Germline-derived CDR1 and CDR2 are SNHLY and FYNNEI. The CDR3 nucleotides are TGTGCCAGCAGTGGGCGGGGGGGCCTCAGCGAGCAGTTCTTC. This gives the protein CASSGRGGLSEQFF.

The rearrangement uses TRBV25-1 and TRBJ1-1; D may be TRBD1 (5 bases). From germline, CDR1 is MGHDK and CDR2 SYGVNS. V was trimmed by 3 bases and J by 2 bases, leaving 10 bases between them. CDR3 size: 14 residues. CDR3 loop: CASSEVGENTEAFF. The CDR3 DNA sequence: TGTGCCAGCAGTGAGGTGGGGGAAAACACTGAAGCTTTCTTT.

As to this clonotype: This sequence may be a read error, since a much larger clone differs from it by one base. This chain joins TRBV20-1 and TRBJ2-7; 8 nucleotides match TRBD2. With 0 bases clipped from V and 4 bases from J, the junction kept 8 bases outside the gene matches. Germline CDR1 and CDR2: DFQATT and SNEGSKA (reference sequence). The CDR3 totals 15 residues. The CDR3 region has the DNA TGCAGTGCTAGAGATCTGGGGCGGGGGGTGTACGAGCAGTACTTC. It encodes CSARDLGRGVYEQYF.

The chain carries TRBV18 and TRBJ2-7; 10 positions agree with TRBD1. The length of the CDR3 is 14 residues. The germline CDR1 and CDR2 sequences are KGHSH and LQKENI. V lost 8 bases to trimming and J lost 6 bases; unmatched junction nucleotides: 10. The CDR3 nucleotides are TGTGCCAGCACCGGGACAGGGGAACCCTCCGAGCAGTACTTC. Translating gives CASTGTGEPSEQYF.

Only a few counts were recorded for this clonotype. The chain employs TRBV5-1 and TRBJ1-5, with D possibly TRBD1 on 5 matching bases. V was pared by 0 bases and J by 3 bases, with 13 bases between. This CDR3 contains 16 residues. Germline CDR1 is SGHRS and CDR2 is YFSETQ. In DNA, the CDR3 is TGCGCCAGCAGCTTGGGTTTGCAGGGTCACAATCAGCCCCAGCATTTT. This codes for CASSLGLQGHNQPQHF.

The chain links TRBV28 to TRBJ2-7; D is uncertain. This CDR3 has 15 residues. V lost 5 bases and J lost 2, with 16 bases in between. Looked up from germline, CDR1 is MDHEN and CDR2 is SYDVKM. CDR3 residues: CASSPQNTLAYEQYF. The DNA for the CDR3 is TGTGCCAGCAGTCCACAGAATACCCTAGCCTACGAGCAGTACTTC.

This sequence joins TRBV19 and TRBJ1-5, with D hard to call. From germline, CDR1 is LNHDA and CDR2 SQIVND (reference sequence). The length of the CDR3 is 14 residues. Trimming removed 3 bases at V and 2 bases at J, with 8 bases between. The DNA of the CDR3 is TGTGCCAGTAGTATTCTAGACGGCAATCAGCCCCAGCATTTT. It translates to CASSILDGNQPQHF.

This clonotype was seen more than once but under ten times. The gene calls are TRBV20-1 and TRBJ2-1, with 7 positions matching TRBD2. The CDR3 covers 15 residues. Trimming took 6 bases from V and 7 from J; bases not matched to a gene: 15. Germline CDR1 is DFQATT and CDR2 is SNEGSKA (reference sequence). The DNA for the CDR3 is TGCAGTGCCAAGATCCCCCGGGAGGTGACGAATGAGCAGTTCTTC. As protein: CSAKIPREVTNEQFF.

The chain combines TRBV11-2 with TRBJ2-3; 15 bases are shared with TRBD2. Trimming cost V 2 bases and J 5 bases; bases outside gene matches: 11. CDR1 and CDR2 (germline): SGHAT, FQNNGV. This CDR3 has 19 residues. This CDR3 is CASSLLLGLAGGPKDTQYF. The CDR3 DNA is TGTGCCAGCAGCTTACTGCTCGGACTAGCGGGAGGGCCAAAAGATACGCAGTATTTT.

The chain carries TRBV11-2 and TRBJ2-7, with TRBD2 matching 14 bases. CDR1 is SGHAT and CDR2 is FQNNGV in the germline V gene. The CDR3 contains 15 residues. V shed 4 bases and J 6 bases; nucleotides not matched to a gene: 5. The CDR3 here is CASSWGTSGSGEQYF. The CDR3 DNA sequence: TGTGCCAGCAGCTGGGGGACTAGCGGGAGCGGCGAGCAGTACTTC.

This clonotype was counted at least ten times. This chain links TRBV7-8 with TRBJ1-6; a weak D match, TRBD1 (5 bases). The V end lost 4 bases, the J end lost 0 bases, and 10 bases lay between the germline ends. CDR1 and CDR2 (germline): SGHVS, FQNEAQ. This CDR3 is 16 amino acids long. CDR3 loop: CASSSRQPSYNSPLHF. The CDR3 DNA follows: TGTGCCAGCAGCTCCCGACAGCCCTCCTATAATTCACCCCTCCACTTT.

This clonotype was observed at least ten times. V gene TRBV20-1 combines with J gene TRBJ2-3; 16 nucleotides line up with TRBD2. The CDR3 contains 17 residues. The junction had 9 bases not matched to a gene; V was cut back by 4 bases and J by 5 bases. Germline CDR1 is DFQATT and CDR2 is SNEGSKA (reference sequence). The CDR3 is CSATSGTSGRAGDTQYF. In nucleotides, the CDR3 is TGCAGTGCTACGTCCGGGACTAGCGGGAGGGCGGGAGATACGCAGTATTTT.

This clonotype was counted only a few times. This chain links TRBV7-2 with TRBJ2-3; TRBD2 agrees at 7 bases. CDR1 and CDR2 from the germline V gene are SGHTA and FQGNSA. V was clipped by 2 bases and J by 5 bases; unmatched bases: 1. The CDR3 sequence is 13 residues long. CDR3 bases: TGTGCCAGCAGCTTAATAGCGGGAGATACGCAGTATTTT. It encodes CASSLIAGDTQYF.

CDR3 sequence reads: CASSQEAGTGGSPLHF. CDR3 bases: TGCGCCAGCAGCCAAGAAGCCGGGACAGGGGGTTCACCCCTCCACTTT. The chain is built from TRBV4-3 and TRBJ1-6; 11 nucleotides match TRBD1. The CDR3 length is 16 residues. V lost 0 bases to trimming and J lost 9 bases; unmatched junction nucleotides: 4. Germline V gene lookup returns CDR1 LGHNA and CDR2 YSLEER.

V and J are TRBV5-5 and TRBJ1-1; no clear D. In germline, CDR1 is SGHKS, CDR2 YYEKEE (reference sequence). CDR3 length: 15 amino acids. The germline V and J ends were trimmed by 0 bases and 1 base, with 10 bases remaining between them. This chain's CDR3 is CASSLEASGNTEAFF. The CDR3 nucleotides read TGTGCCAGCAGCTTGGAGGCCTCTGGGAACACTGAAGCTTTCTTT.

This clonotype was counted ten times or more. Here the CDR3 reads CATSSETGLEQFF. The CDR3 nucleotides are TGTGCCACCAGCAGTGAGACAGGGTTAGAGCAGTTCTTC. This sequence joins TRBV15 and TRBJ2-1, with 7 bases lining up with TRBD1. Germline V gene lookup returns CDR1 LNHNV and CDR2 YYDKDF (reference sequence). Unmatched junction bases numbered 6, after V lost 3 bases and J lost 10 bases. This CDR3 is built from 13 residues. The whole variable domain, remainder taken from reference TRBV15 and TRBJ2-1, is DAMVIQNPRYQVTQFGKPVTLSCSQTLNHNVMYWYQQKSSQAPKLLFHYYDKDFNNEADTPDNFQSRRPNTSFCFLDIRSPGLGDTAMYLCATSSETGLEQFFGPGTRLTVL.